This TCR beta chain was documented in a study of identical twins. V shed 5 bases and J 2 bases; nucleotides not matched to a gene: 4. Per the germline V gene, CDR1 is LGHDT and CDR2 is YNNKEL (reference sequence). The CDR3 runs to 14 residues. One entry per CDR3 protein results from TCRdb running MiXCR on the 5' RACE reads. The sample has roughly 490,000 distinct CDR3 sequences; over 11% are singletons. These data were also reused for a study on yellow fever vaccine responses in identical twins. From that report: Twins' vaccine T cell responses reportedly seemed partly convergent and partly personalized.

Sequenced input: CD4+ T cells sorted from blood. This clonotype was sampled from a woman between 18 and 30 years old in good health. The chain has TRBV3-1 and TRBJ2-5; 8 nucleotides agree with TRBD1. The CDR3 DNA is TGTGCCAGCAGCTTACACAGGGGGCAAGAGACCCAGTACTTC. Translation: CASSLHRGQETQYF.